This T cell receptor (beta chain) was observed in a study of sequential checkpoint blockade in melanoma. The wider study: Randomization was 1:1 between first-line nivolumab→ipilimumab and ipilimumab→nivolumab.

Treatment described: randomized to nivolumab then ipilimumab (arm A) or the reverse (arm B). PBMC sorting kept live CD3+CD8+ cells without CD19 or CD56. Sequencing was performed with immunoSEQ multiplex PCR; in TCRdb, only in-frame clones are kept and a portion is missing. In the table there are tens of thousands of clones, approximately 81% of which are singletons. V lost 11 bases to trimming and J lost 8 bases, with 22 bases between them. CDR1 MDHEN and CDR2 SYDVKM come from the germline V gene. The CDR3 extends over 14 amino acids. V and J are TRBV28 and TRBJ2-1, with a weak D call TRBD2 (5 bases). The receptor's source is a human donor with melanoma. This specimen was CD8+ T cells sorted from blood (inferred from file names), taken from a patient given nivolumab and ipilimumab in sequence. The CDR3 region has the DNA TGTGCCCTCGGCGCGGCAGGCGGGTGGGATGAGCAGTTCTTC. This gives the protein CALGAAGGWDEQFF.